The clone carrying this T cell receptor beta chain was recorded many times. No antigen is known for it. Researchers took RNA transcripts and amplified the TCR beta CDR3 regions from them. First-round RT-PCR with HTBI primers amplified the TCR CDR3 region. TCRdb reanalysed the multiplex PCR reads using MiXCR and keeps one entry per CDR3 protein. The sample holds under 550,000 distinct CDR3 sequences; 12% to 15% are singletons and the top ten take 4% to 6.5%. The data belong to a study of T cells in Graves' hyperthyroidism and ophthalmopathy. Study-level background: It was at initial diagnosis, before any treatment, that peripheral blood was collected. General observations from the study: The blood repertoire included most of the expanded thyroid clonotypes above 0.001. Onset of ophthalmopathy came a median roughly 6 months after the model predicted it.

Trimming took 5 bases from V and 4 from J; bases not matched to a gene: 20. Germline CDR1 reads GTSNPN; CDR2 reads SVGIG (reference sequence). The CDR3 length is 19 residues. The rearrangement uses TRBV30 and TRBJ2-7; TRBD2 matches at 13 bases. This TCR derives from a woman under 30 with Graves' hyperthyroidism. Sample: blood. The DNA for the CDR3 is TGTGCCTGGGTTACCGACGTTGGACTAGCGGGAGTAGATCGGTACGAGCAGTACTTC. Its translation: CAWVTDVGLAGVDRYEQYF.